This T cell receptor beta chain emerged from a study of monozygotic twins with inflammatory bowel disease. CDR1 SNHLY and CDR2 FYNNEI come from the germline V gene. CDR3 length: 13 amino acids. Donors each contributed one blood sample measuring around 2.4 ml. The template was total RNA from whole blood, with no T cell sorting. TCRdb re-called the 5' RACE reads and catalogs CDR3 proteins one per entry, DNA excluded. Its listing shows about 110,000 distinct CDR3 sequences. Study-wide findings and caveats: Discrimination among different T cell subtypes was not achievable.

In the case of this clonotype: Antigen specificity is unknown.

The sequencing input was blood. The TCR comes from a human donor with ulcerative colitis or Crohn's disease, or a healthy co-twin of an affected twin (not recorded which). The gene calls are TRBV2 and TRBJ1-2. The CDR3 protein is CASRPVVLGGYTF.